A selection of T cell receptor beta chains follows, all from one sample in a study of T cell repertoires in cytomegalovirus infection. No antigen has been assigned to these receptors. TCRdb redid the calling of the reads with MiXCR, one entry per CDR3 protein. The sample records around 300,000 distinct CDR3 sequences, 22% being singletons. Sample: cultured PBMCs, taken from culture after CMV antigen stimulation. All receptors come from a human donor in good health (CMV status not recorded). Some clones in this sample may be carry-over from other donors' samples. Each CDR3 is given with its conserved first and last residue. The D gene is left open where the match is weak. Expanded clones get a size class; other rows say once, few or many, or leave the size out.

>TRBV6-5|TRBD2|many|TRBJ2-7
TGTGCCAGCAGTTCCGGGACTATGGACGAGCAGTACTTC
CASSSGTMDEQYF
>TRBV20-1|NA|few|TRBJ2-2
TGCAGTGCTAGAGATCTGTTGGCGAACACCGGGGAGCTGTTTTTT
CSARDLLANTGELFF
>TRBV6-5|NA|few|TRBJ1-1
TGTGCCAGCAGTTACTCGAGTCAGTTGATGGACACTGAAGCTTTCTTT
CASSYSSQLMDTEAFF
>TRBV4-3|TRBD2|NA|TRBJ2-3
TGCGCCAGCAGCCATCGGGAGGGTTTGACAGATACGCAGTATTTT
CASSHREGLTDTQYF
>TRBV7-2|NA|many|TRBJ2-1
TGTGCCAGCAGCTTAGAGGTTGTGATCGGTGAGCAGTTCTTC
CASSLEVVIGEQFF
>TRBV4-3|TRBD1|NA|TRBJ1-1
TGCGCCAGCAGCCAAGGACGTTCCGAGGGACAGGTGTCCCCTGAAGCTTTCTTT
CASSQGRSEGQVSPEAFF
>TRBV25-1|NA|few|TRBJ1-2
TGTGCCAGCAGTGAATGGTCCGGGGACGACTATGGCTACACCTTC
CASSEWSGDDYGYTF
>TRBV12-3/TRBV12-4|NA|many|TRBJ2-3
TGTGCCAGCAGTTTAGTGGGGGACTTCACAGATACGCAGTATTTT
CASSLVGDFTDTQYF
>TRBV7-2|NA|medium-sized|TRBJ1-5
TGTGCCAGCAGCGTTTGGGGGGCCAATCAGCCCCAGCATTTT
CASSVWGANQPQHF
>TRBV7-9|NA|medium-sized|TRBJ1-6
TGTGCCAGCAGCTTTGCCGGGGCAGGGGTAATGAGTAATTCACCCCTCCACTTT
CASSFAGAGVMSNSPLHF
>TRBV7-9|NA|many|TRBJ2-3
TGTGCCAGCAGCTTAAGTCCGGCAGCGGATACGCAGTATTTT
CASSLSPAADTQYF
>TRBV7-2|NA|many|TRBJ1-2
TGTGCCAGCAGCTGGGGAAGGGCCCAAAACTATGGCTACACCTTC
CASSWGRAQNYGYTF
>TRBV7-2|NA|NA|TRBJ1-6
TGTGCCAGCAGCCCGGGACGTTCAAATTCACCCCTCCACTTT
CASSPGRSNSPLHF
>TRBV10-2|NA|NA|TRBJ1-2
TGCGCCAGCAGGGGTTTAGGGGAAAACTATGGCTACACCTTC
CASRGLGENYGYTF
>TRBV6-6|NA|few|TRBJ1-2
TGTGCCAGCAGCTCGCTGACATCTTTCACCACCGATGGCTACACCTTC
CASSSLTSFTTDGYTF
>TRBV20-1|NA|NA|TRBJ1-1
TGCAGTGTTCGACTCCGGGGTACCACTGAAGCTTTCTTT
CSVRLRGTTEAFF
>TRBV7-2|NA|NA|TRBJ2-1
TGTGCCAGCAGCTTAGATGCTAGCGAACGGTCCTACAATGAGCAGTTCTTC
CASSLDASERSYNEQFF
>TRBV7-6|NA|many|TRBJ2-1
TGTGCCAGCAGCTTAGGACGGGAGTTCCCCTACAATGAGCAGTTCTTC
CASSLGREFPYNEQFF
>TRBV7-9|NA|NA|TRBJ2-5
TGTGCCAGCAGCCCCCCGCTGGGGGCAGGCCATGAAAAAGAGACCCAGTACTTC
CASSPPLGAGHEKETQYF
>TRBV6-2/TRBV6-3|TRBD1|NA|TRBJ1-4
TGTGCCAGCAGTTATTCGGGACAGCTGAGAAATGAAAAACTGTTTTTT
CASSYSGQLRNEKLFF
>TRBV19|NA|NA|TRBJ2-1
TGTGCCAGTAGTATCGACATCTCCTACAATGAGCAGTTCTTC
CASSIDISYNEQFF
>TRBV7-2|TRBD1|many|TRBJ2-2
TGTGCCAGCAGCTACTACAGGGGAAGCGGCACCGGGGAGCTGTTTTTT
CASSYYRGSGTGELFF
>TRBV6-8|TRBD1|NA|TRBJ1-2
TGTGCCAGCAGTTACGCGCCAGGGGGCAGCTATGGCTACACCTTC
CASSYAPGGSYGYTF
>TRBV12-3/TRBV12-4|NA|NA|TRBJ1-5
TGTGCCAGCAGTTCCCACGGGGATAGCAATCAGCCCCAGCATTTT
CASSSHGDSNQPQHF
>TRBV20-1|NA|NA|TRBJ2-5
TGCAGTGCAAAGCCGACTATTCAAGAGACCCAGTACTTC
CSAKPTIQETQYF
>TRBV19|TRBD1|NA|TRBJ2-1
TGTGCCAGTAGTGTACCGGGACAGGGGGATAATGAGCAGTTCTTC
CASSVPGQGDNEQFF
>TRBV2|NA|few|TRBJ1-3
TGTGCCAGCAGTGGAACAGCTCCTTTCTCTGGAAACACCATATATTTT
CASSGTAPFSGNTIYF
>TRBV10-3|TRBD2|NA|TRBJ2-1
TGTGCCATCAGTGTTCACCCTAGCGGGAGTAGCGATGAGCAGTTCTTC
CAISVHPSGSSDEQFF
>TRBV7-6|NA|NA|TRBJ2-2
TGTGCCAGCAGCCTGCGACCCACCGGGGAGCTGTTTTTT
CASSLRPTGELFF
>TRBV4-3|NA|NA|TRBJ2-3
TGCGCCAGCAGCCAAGATTTCACAGGCACAGATACGCAGTATTTT
CASSQDFTGTDTQYF
>TRBV15|NA|NA|TRBJ2-3
TGTGCCACCAGCAGAGGGGGAAGGAAGCAGGGTGTGTCCCGAGATACGCAGTATTTT
CATSRGGRKQGVSRDTQYF
>TRBV13|NA|few|TRBJ1-4
TGTGCCAGCGGCAGAAGGGTAGCAACTAATGAAAAACTGTTTTTT
CASGRRVATNEKLFF
>TRBV7-8|NA|many|TRBJ2-7
TGTGCCAGCAGCTCACGGAACGGGGCCTACGAGCAGTACTTC
CASSSRNGAYEQYF